Below, one T cell receptor (beta chain) is given with its context. The antigen is unknown. The data are from a study of T cell responses to AZD1222 COVID-19 vaccine. Deletions cut 0 bases from V and 2 bases from J, with 7 bases between. CDR1 and CDR2 from the germline V gene are GTSNPN and SVGIG (reference sequence). The CDR3 spans 13 residues. Some clones are missing from TCRdb's copy, which holds only in-frame ones; the method was immunoSEQ multiplex PCR. The table lists 130,000 to 150,000 clones, about 87% of them singletons. Findings of the study overall: The donor cohort was predominantly white British with a female majority, and clonal diversity may have been underestimated. Seropositivity was recorded at baseline in only 6 or 7 AZD1222 recipients.

The source of this sequence is an adult in good health. The sequenced sample was peripheral blood, obtained on day 0 of AZD1222 vaccination. The chain combines TRBV30 with TRBJ1-1; D unclear. CDR3 coding DNA: TGTGCCTGGAGTGTAGGCGGAAACACTGAAGCTTTCTTT. Amino acids: CAWSVGGNTEAFF.